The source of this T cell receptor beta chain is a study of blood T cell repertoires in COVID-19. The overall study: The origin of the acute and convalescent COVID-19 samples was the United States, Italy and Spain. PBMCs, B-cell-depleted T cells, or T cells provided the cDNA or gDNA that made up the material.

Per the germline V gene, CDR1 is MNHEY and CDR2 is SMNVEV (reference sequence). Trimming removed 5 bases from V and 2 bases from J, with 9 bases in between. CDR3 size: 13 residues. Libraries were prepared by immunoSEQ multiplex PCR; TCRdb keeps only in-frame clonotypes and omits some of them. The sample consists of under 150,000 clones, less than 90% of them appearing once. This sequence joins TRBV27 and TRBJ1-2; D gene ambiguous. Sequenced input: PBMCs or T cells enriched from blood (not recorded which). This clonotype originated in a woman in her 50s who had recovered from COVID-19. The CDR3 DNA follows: TGTGCCAGCAGTCCCCCAGGAAACTATGGCTACACCTTC. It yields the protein CASSPPGNYGYTF.